Listed here are 4 T cell receptor beta chains from one sample, sequenced in a study of post-analysis software for immune sequencing data. Whole-study results and caveats: Controls had lower frequencies than patients of five TRBV segments, which included TRBV5-6, TRBV5-1 and TRBV20-1.

These receptors have no identified antigens. Researchers reported that TCR beta cDNA libraries carried unique molecular identifiers. TCRdb reanalysed the PCR reads using MiXCR and keeps one entry per CDR3 protein. The table lists 350,000 to 450,000 distinct CDR3 sequences, roughly 36% of them singletons. Sequencing used blood. The receptors derive from a girl aged 5-17 years with multiple sclerosis.

The chain employs TRBV5-1 and TRBJ2-3; the D gene is possibly TRBD2 (5 bases). Trimming stripped 4 bases from V and 6 bases from J, with 18 bases between. CDR3 length: 15 amino acids. The V gene's germline CDR1 is SGHRS and CDR2 YFSETQ. This CDR3 reads CASSPGVARTDTQYF. DNA of the CDR3: TGCGCCAGCAGCCCCGGGGTAGCGAGGACGGATACGCAGTATTTT. The full variable domain, with the rest looked up from reference TRBV5-1 and TRBJ2-3, is KAGVTQTPRYLIKTRGQQVTLSCSPISGHRSVSWYQQTPGQGLQFLFEYFSETQRNKGNFPGRFSGRQFSNSRSEMNVSTLELGDSALYLCASSPGVARTDTQYFGPGTRLTVL.

This clonotype was found a few times. The chain joins TRBV6-6 to TRBJ1-1; 9 bases align to TRBD1. CDR1 is MNHNY and CDR2 is SVGAGI in the germline V gene (reference sequence). CDR3 size: 13 residues. V shed 7 bases and J 1 base; nucleotides not matched to a gene: 1. The DNA for the CDR3 is TGTGCCAGCAAGGGACAGGGGAACACTGAAGCTTTCTTT. This encodes CASKGQGNTEAFF.

This clonotype occurred a few times. This rearrangement joins TRBV7-9 to TRBJ2-7; D unresolved. CDR3 length: 13 residues. Germline V gene lookup returns CDR1 SEHNR and CDR2 FQNEAQ (reference sequence). Trimming removed 2 bases from V and 6 bases from J, with 11 bases in between. CDR3 residues: CASSLFQAFEQYF. The CDR3 bases are TGTGCCAGCAGCTTATTTCAGGCTTTCGAGCAGTACTTC.

The table lists this clonotype with a count of one. One end of the junction fails to match germline, which may point to a read error. The J gene is TRBJ2-1, the V gene TRBV7-2; D perhaps matches TRBD1 (6 bases). CDR1 is SGHTA, CDR2 FQGNSA, per germline. CDR3 size: 15 residues. As DNA, the CDR3 is TGTGCCAGCAGCCCCGGGACACCTCGTACTAAGGAGCGGTTCTTC. This codes for CASSPGTPRTKERFF.